This T cell receptor (beta chain) was obtained from a study of Tregs in tolerant kidney transplant recipients. Study outcomes and limitations: Tolerant patients' donor-specific Tregs expanded beyond overall Tregs, suggesting antigen-driven growth. The most relevant donor-specific Treg TCRbeta repertoire apparently came from expansion with activated donor B cells. Findings come from small patient numbers and require larger validation.

Unstimulated regulatory T cells (CD4+CD25+CD127-), CD4+CD25- non-regulatory cells, CD4 and CD8 cells were FACS-sorted from thawed PBMCs. Here immunoSEQ multiplex PCR was the method, and the copy in TCRdb shows in-frame clones only, minus some. The sample has 100,000 to 120,000 clones, roughly 90% seen once; the top ten hold 0.34%. Points on this clone: Its antigen remains unknown.

CDR1 is SQVTM, CDR2 ANQGSEA, per germline. V lost 0 bases to trimming and J lost 4 bases, with 17 bases between them. The CDR3 loop spans 16 amino acids. The sequence was collected from a human donor who received a combined kidney and bone marrow transplant. Sequencing used CD4+ T cells from blood, obtained before the transplant. The chain is built from TRBV29-1 and TRBJ2-3, with a weak D call TRBD2 (6 bases). In DNA, the CDR3 is TGCAGCGTTGAAGATAGGAGGGCACGGACGGCAGATACGCAGTATTTT. Its translation is CSVEDRRARTADTQYF.